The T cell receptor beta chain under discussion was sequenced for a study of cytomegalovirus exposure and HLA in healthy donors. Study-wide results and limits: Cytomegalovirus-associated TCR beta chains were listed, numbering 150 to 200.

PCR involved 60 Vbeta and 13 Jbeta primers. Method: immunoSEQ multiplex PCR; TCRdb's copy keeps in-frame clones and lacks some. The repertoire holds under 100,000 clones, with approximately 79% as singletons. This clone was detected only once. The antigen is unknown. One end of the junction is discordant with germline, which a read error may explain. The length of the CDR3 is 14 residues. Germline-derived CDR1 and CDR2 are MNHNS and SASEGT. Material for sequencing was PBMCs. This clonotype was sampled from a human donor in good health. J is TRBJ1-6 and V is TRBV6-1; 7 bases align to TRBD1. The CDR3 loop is CASSLTGDNSPLNF. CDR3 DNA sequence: TGTGCCAGCAGCCTAACAGGGGATAATTCACCCCTCAACTTT.